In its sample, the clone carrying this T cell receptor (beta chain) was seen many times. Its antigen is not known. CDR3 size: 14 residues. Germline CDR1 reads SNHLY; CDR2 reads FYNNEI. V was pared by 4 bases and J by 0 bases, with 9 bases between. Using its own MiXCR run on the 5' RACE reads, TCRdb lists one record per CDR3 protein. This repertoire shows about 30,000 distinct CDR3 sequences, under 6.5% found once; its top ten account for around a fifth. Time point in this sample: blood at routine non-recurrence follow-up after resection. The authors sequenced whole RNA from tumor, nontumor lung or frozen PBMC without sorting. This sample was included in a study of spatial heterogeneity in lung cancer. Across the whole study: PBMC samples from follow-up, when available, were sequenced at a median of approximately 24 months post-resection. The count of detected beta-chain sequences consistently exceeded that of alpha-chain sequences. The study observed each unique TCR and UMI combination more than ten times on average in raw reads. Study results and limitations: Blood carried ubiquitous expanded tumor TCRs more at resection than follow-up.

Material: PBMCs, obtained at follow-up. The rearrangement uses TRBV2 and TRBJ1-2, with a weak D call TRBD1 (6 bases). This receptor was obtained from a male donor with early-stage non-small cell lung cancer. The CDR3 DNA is TGTGCCAGCAGTGTCGGGACAACTAACTATGGCTACACCTTC. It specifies CASSVGTTNYGYTF.